This is a list of T cell receptor beta chains from one sample in a study of OX40 agonist ivuxolimab in advanced cancers. This table comes from immunoSEQ multiplex PCR, and its TCRdb copy is limited to in-frame clones, with some not included. The table lists roughly 64,000 clones, roughly nine tenths of them singletons. The input for sequencing was CD4+ or CD8+ T cells sorted from blood, taken in a trial of the OX40 agonist ivuxolimab. The receptor source for this set is an adult with an advanced solid tumor such as melanoma, head and neck, liver or kidney cancer. The CDR3 runs from the conserved cysteine through the conserved F or W. A D gene is named only where the DNA matches it firmly. Expanded clones are given a class, and other clones once, few, many or no size at all.

V: TRBV7-9; J: TRBJ2-7; D: TRBD2; size: -; length: 17; CDR3: CASSRGGLAGAPYEQYF; DNA: TGTGCCAGCAGTCGGGGGGGGCTAGCGGGCGCCCCCTACGAGCAGTACTTC
V: TRBV7-9; J: TRBJ2-4; D: -; size: -; length: 14; CDR3: CASSPGTQQRIQYF; DNA: TGTGCCAGCAGCCCCGGGACCCAGCAGCGCATTCAGTACTTC
V: TRBV30; J: TRBJ1-4; D: -; size: -; length: 15; CDR3: CAWSQGMATNEKLFF; DNA: TGTGCCTGGAGTCAGGGAATGGCAACTAATGAAAAACTGTTTTTT
V: TRBV18; J: TRBJ1-5; D: -; size: -; length: 16; CDR3: CASSPQTVHNNQPQHF; DNA: TGTGCCAGCTCACCACAGACAGTCCACAACAATCAGCCCCAGCATTTT
V: TRBV5-1; J: TRBJ2-1; D: -; size: -; length: 16; CDR3: CASRETPAGAGNEQFF; DNA: TGCGCCAGCAGGGAAACCCCAGCGGGTGCGGGGAATGAGCAGTTCTTC
V: TRBV6-4; J: TRBJ2-1; D: -; size: -; length: 16; CDR3: CASSVQQGFSYNEQFF; DNA: TGTGCCAGCAGTGTCCAACAGGGCTTCTCCTACAATGAGCAGTTCTTC
V: TRBV28; J: TRBJ1-5; D: -; size: -; length: 15; CDR3: CASRARSVLGQPQHF; DNA: TGTGCCAGCAGGGCCCGGTCGGTGCTAGGGCAGCCCCAGCATTTT
V: TRBV7-9; J: TRBJ2-7; D: TRBD2; size: -; length: 13; CDR3: CASRSSGIREQYF; DNA: TGTGCCAGCAGGAGTAGCGGGATCCGCGAGCAGTACTTC
V: TRBV10-3; J: TRBJ2-3; D: -; size: -; length: 14; CDR3: CAIRAGTNTDTQYF; DNA: TGTGCCATCAGAGCCGGGACCAACACAGATACGCAGTATTTT
V: TRBV2; J: TRBJ1-5; D: -; size: -; length: 15; CDR3: CASSEGGQSNQPQHF; DNA: TGTGCCAGCAGTGAAGGGGGACAATCCAATCAGCCCCAGCATTTT
V: TRBV5-5; J: TRBJ2-2; D: -; size: -; length: 15; CDR3: CASSFAWGSTGELFF; DNA: TGTGCCAGCAGCTTCGCCTGGGGGAGCACCGGGGAGCTGTTTTTT
V: TRBV5-1; J: TRBJ2-1; D: TRBD2; size: -; length: 16; CDR3: CASSLTSGGSYNEQFF; DNA: TGCGCCAGCAGCTTGACTAGCGGGGGTTCCTACAATGAGCAGTTCTTC
V: TRBV18; J: TRBJ2-7; D: -; size: -; length: 14; CDR3: CASSPGTVTYEQYF; DNA: TGTGCCAGCTCACCCGGGACGGTAACCTACGAGCAGTACTTC
V: TRBV11-3; J: TRBJ2-3; D: -; size: -; length: 13; CDR3: CASSQSAGDTQYF; DNA: TGTGCCAGCAGCCAAAGCGCAGGGGATACGCAGTATTTT
V: TRBV18; J: TRBJ1-1; D: -; size: -; length: 13; CDR3: CASSPGGNTEAFF; DNA: TGTGCCAGCTCACCGGGTGGGAACACTGAAGCTTTCTTT
V: TRBV18; J: TRBJ1-2; D: -; size: -; length: 13; CDR3: CASSPLRLYGYTF; DNA: TGTGCCAGCTCACCTTTGCGCCTCTATGGCTACACCTTC
V: TRBV4-1; J: TRBJ2-4; D: TRBD2; size: -; length: 19; CDR3: CASSQDFVTASGRAMVQYF; DNA: TGCGCCAGCAGCCAAGATTTTGTCACGGCTAGCGGGAGGGCCATGGTTCAGTACTTC
V: TRBV9; J: TRBJ2-3; D: TRBD2; size: -; length: 17; CDR3: CASSVDALGLAPDTQYF; DNA: TGTGCCAGCAGCGTAGATGCGTTGGGACTAGCCCCAGATACGCAGTATTTT
V: TRBV11-2; J: TRBJ1-1; D: TRBD1; size: -; length: 12; CDR3: CASSAQGQEAFF; DNA: TGTGCCAGCAGCGCTCAGGGACAGGAAGCTTTCTTT
V: TRBV28; J: TRBJ2-1; D: TRBD2; size: -; length: 18; CDR3: CASRGWLAGGSLQNEQFF; DNA: TGTGCCAGCAGGGGCTGGCTAGCGGGAGGAAGTTTACAGAATGAGCAGTTCTTC
V: TRBV28; J: TRBJ1-2; D: TRBD1; size: once; length: 14; CDR3: CASSRRTGSYGYTF; DNA: TGTGCCAGCAGCCGACGGACAGGAAGCTATGGCTACACCTTC
V: TRBV5-6; J: TRBJ2-5; D: TRBD1; size: -; length: 15; CDR3: CASSQDRGRRETQYF; DNA: TGTGCCAGCAGCCAGGACAGGGGGCGGAGGGAGACCCAGTACTTC
V: TRBV6-5; J: TRBJ1-5; D: -; size: -; length: 14; CDR3: CASSYFGAHWPQHF; DNA: TGTGCCAGCAGTTATTTCGGGGCGCACTGGCCCCAGCATTTT
V: TRBV5-5; J: TRBJ1-2; D: -; size: -; length: 16; CDR3: CASSLVGGRDKTGYTF; DNA: TGTGCCAGCAGCTTGGTTGGTGGTCGGGACAAGACAGGCTACACCTTC
V: TRBV5-1; J: TRBJ2-5; D: -; size: -; length: 15; CDR3: CASSLFPAMAETQYF; DNA: TGCGCCAGCAGCTTGTTCCCAGCCATGGCAGAGACCCAGTACTTC
V: TRBV5-1; J: TRBJ2-7; D: -; size: -; length: 14; CDR3: CASSLVGSANEQYF; DNA: TGCGCCAGCAGCTTGGTCGGGAGCGCGAACGAGCAGTACTTC
V: TRBV18; J: TRBJ2-3; D: -; size: -; length: 15; CDR3: CASSQDTGGTDTQYF; DNA: TGTGCCAGCTCTCAGGATACTGGGGGAACAGATACGCAGTATTTT
V: TRBV28; J: TRBJ1-5; D: TRBD1; size: -; length: 14; CDR3: CASSFAGGHQPQHF; DNA: TGTGCCAGCAGTTTCGCAGGGGGCCATCAGCCCCAGCATTTT
V: TRBV4-2; J: TRBJ2-1; D: -; size: -; length: 13; CDR3: CASSQDRGAEQFF; DNA: TGTGCCAGCAGCCAAGATAGGGGGGCAGAGCAGTTCTTC
V: TRBV27; J: TRBJ2-3; D: TRBD2; size: -; length: 17; CDR3: CASSPLGRDYFTDTQYF; DNA: TGTGCCAGCAGTCCCCTGGGGCGGGACTACTTCACAGATACGCAGTATTTT
V: TRBV11-2; J: TRBJ1-2; D: TRBD1; size: -; length: 14; CDR3: CASSLPRGRGGYTF; DNA: TGTGCCAGCAGCCTCCCCAGGGGGCGTGGAGGCTACACCTTC
V: TRBV6-1; J: TRBJ1-4; D: -; size: -; length: 13; CDR3: CASSLGNNEKLFF; DNA: TGTGCCAGCTCTCTGGGGAATAATGAAAAACTGTTTTTT
V: TRBV11-2; J: TRBJ1-2; D: -; size: -; length: 14; CDR3: CASSLGQGNYGYTF; DNA: TGTGCCAGCAGCTTAGGTCAGGGTAACTATGGCTACACCTTC
V: TRBV20-1; J: TRBJ2-5; D: -; size: -; length: 10; CDR3: CSARVNTQYF; DNA: TGCAGTGCTAGAGTAAATACCCAGTACTTC
V: TRBV19; J: TRBJ2-2; D: -; size: -; length: 13; CDR3: CASFYELTGELFF; DNA: TGTGCCAGTTTTTACGAGTTAACCGGGGAGCTGTTTTTT
V: TRBV10-3; J: TRBJ2-2; D: TRBD2; size: -; length: 16; CDR3: CAISDGPSGKTGELFF; DNA: TGTGCCATCAGTGACGGTCCCAGCGGGAAAACCGGGGAGCTGTTTTTT
V: TRBV19; J: TRBJ2-5; D: TRBD2; size: -; length: 16; CDR3: CASSALAGGGQETQYF; DNA: TGTGCCAGTAGTGCACTAGCGGGAGGGGGGCAAGAGACCCAGTACTTC
V: TRBV19; J: TRBJ2-6; D: -; size: -; length: 15; CDR3: CASTLRPPGANVLTF; DNA: TGTGCCAGCACTCTTCGCCCCCCCGGGGCCAACGTCCTGACTTTC
V: TRBV5-1; J: TRBJ1-2; D: TRBD1; size: -; length: 14; CDR3: CASTPGQGEYGYTF; DNA: TGCGCCAGCACCCCTGGACAGGGGGAATATGGCTACACCTTC
V: TRBV5-1; J: TRBJ1-2; D: -; size: -; length: 13; CDR3: CASSPGARDGYTF; DNA: TGCGCCAGCAGCCCGGGGGCGAGGGATGGCTACACCTTC
V: TRBV7-4; J: TRBJ1-2; D: TRBD1; size: -; length: 17; CDR3: CASSLVPRPQGNYGYTF; DNA: TGTGCCAGCAGCTTAGTCCCCCGACCACAGGGGAACTATGGCTACACCTTC
V: TRBV7-8; J: TRBJ2-2; D: TRBD1; size: -; length: 17; CDR3: CASSSQPGQGFTGELFF; DNA: TGTGCCAGCAGCTCCCAGCCGGGACAGGGATTTACCGGGGAGCTGTTTTTT
V: TRBV15; J: TRBJ1-1; D: -; size: -; length: 13; CDR3: CATSRDTFAEAFF; DNA: TGTGCCACCAGCAGAGATACGTTCGCTGAAGCTTTCTTT